Shown below are 16 T cell receptor beta chains from a single sample sequenced in a study of molecular identifiers for immune sequencing clone quantification. TCRdb itself ran the PCR reads through MiXCR, one entry per CDR3 protein. The sample gives just under 650,000 distinct CDR3 sequences, approximately 20% of which show up once; roughly 0.85% is in the top ten. Sequenced sample: naive CD8+ T cells from blood, with Jurkat cell RNA spiked in. Described subset: FACS-sorted CD8+CD4-CCR7+CD45RA+ naive T cells. These receptors were collected from a human donor in good health. Some libraries in this study had Jurkat cell RNA spiked in.

This clonotype was detected only a few times. The chain links TRBV12-3 or TRBV12-4 to TRBJ2-5; TRBD2 agrees at 11 bases. This CDR3 is 16 amino acids long. The trim removed 5 bases at V and 4 bases at J, leaving 9 bases unmatched. As DNA, the CDR3 is TGTGCCAGCAGTATGCAGGGACTAGCGGTTTCAGAGACCCAGTACTTC. Its translation: CASSMQGLAVSETQYF.

The table lists this clonotype with many counts. The V gene is TRBV6-2 or TRBV6-3, the J gene TRBJ1-5, with no clear D. Trimming took 2 bases from V and 0 from J, leaving 11 bases between them. Germline loops: CDR1 MNHEY, CDR2 SVGEGT. This CDR3 has 16 amino acids. The CDR3 DNA sequence: TGTGCCAGCAGTTACCGGGCCGATTATAGCAATCAGCCCCAGCATTTT. Protein sequence: CASSYRADYSNQPQHF.

This clonotype has at least ten counts. The rearrangement joins TRBV4-3 to TRBJ2-3; 10 bases agree with TRBD2. The CDR3 spans 17 residues. The V and J ends lost 0 bases and 2 bases, in that order; junction bases with no gene match: 5. Germline V CDR1 and CDR2: LGHNA, YSLEER. CDR3 sequence (DNA): TGCGCCAGCAGCCAAGATAGGACTAGCGGCTACACAGATACGCAGTATTTT. Its translation is CASSQDRTSGYTDTQYF.

This clonotype has a handful of counts. This rearrangement joins TRBV20-1 to TRBJ2-2; TRBD2 agrees at 14 bases. The junction had 12 bases not matched to a gene; V was cut back by 3 bases and J by 6 bases. The CDR3 consists of 18 residues. Per germline, CDR1 DFQATT and CDR2 SNEGSKA (reference sequence). The DNA of the CDR3 is TGCAGTGCTAGGCCTGAGACTAGCGGGGGGGCTATTTCCGGGGAGCTGTTTTTT. It specifies CSARPETSGGAISGELFF.

Comments on this clonotype: Given a much more abundant clone one base away, this may be a read error. The rearrangement uses TRBV7-9 and TRBJ2-1; unclear D gene. The CDR3 extends over 16 amino acids. V lost 0 bases and J lost 6, with 15 bases in between. Germline V gene lookup returns CDR1 SEHNR and CDR2 FQNEAQ (reference sequence). CDR3 nucleotide sequence: TGTGCCAGCAGCTTAGCGTCCGGATCCTTGGCCAATGAGCAGTTCTTC. It codes for CASSLASGSLANEQFF.

This clonotype has a count of ten or more. The chain joins TRBV7-9 to TRBJ2-2, with D uncertain. The CDR3 is made up of 14 amino acids. In germline, CDR1 is SEHNR, CDR2 FQNEAQ (reference sequence). V was pared by 3 bases and J by 8 bases, with 13 bases between. The CDR3 spells CASSFVRTVGELFF. The CDR3 region has the DNA TGTGCCAGCAGCTTCGTCAGAACAGTTGGGGAGCTGTTTTTT. Drawing the rest from reference TRBV7-9 and TRBJ2-2, the complete variable domain is DTGVSQNPRHKITKRGQNVTFRCDPISEHNRLYWYRQTLGQGPEFLTYFQNEAQLEKSRLLSDRFSAERPKGSFSTLEIQRTEQGDSAMYLCASSFVRTVGELFFGEGSRLTVL.

This clonotype was picked up many times. The J gene is TRBJ2-5, the V gene TRBV7-9, with D perhaps TRBD2 (6 bases). Per the germline V gene, CDR1 is SEHNR and CDR2 is FQNEAQ (reference sequence). The V end lost 1 base, the J end lost 0 bases, and 9 bases lay between the germline ends. The CDR3 runs 15 residues. The CDR3 DNA reads as TGTGCCAGCAGCTTAGTAGCGGAGTACCAAGAGACCCAGTACTTC. This encodes CASSLVAEYQETQYF.

This clonotype was observed many times. The rearrangement joins TRBV7-9 to TRBJ1-5; D might be TRBD1 (5 bases). The CDR3 totals 13 residues. With 5 bases removed from V and 5 bases from J, the gap between germline ends came to 10 bases. The V gene's germline CDR1 is SEHNR and CDR2 FQNEAQ (reference sequence). Written as DNA, the CDR3 is TGTGCCAGCAGCGGGGGGGTATATCAGCCCCAGCATTTT. It translates to CASSGGVYQPQHF.

This clonotype was seen ten or more times. The chain is built from TRBV7-9 and TRBJ1-1, with 9 bases that match TRBD1. The germline gives CDR1 SEHNR, CDR2 FQNEAQ (reference sequence). The CDR3 has 14 amino acids. Trimming took 1 base from V and 6 from J; bases not matched to a gene: 3. The CDR3 loop is CASSLVTGGAEAFF. The CDR3 DNA reads as TGTGCCAGCAGCTTAGTGACAGGGGGGGCTGAAGCTTTCTTT.

This clonotype was detected ten times or more. The chain joins TRBV6-5 to TRBJ2-7, with 8 bases matching TRBD2. The germline gives CDR1 MNHEY, CDR2 SVGAGI. The CDR3 totals 16 residues. V was clipped by 2 bases and J by 2 bases; unmatched bases: 8. This CDR3 is CASSYAGTRFPYEQYF. The CDR3 nucleotides are TGTGCCAGCAGTTACGCCGGGACTAGATTCCCCTACGAGCAGTACTTC.

CDR3 bases: TGTGCCACCAGTGACACGAGCGGGAGTACGTACAATGAGCAGTTCTTC. Translation: CATSDTSGSTYNEQFF. The V call is TRBV24-1, the J call TRBJ2-1; 8 nucleotides match TRBD2. CDR1 is KGHDR and CDR2 is SFDVKD in the germline V gene. CDR3 length equals 16 residues. Trimming took 4 bases from V and 4 from J; bases not matched to a gene: 8.

The chain couples TRBV28 to TRBJ2-7; tentative D call: TRBD2 (8 bases). V was cut by 3 bases and J by 3 bases, with 18 bases left in between. The CDR3 has 16 amino acids. Per the germline V gene, CDR1 is MDHEN and CDR2 is SYDVKM. CDR3: CASSLITGAGGYEQYF. CDR3 bases: TGTGCCAGCAGTTTGATTACAGGGGCGGGGGGCTACGAGCAGTACTTC.

In this sample, this clonotype turned up many times. J is TRBJ2-7 and V is TRBV6-5; TRBD2 aligns across 15 bases. J lost 4 bases, V lost 7 bases, and 5 bases had no gene match. This CDR3 contains 15 residues. Germline CDR1 MNHEY, CDR2 SVGAGI. The CDR3 is CASKKGLAGGYEQYF. The CDR3 DNA reads as TGTGCCAGCAAGAAGGGACTAGCGGGAGGATACGAGCAGTACTTC.

This clonotype was detected ten times or more. The chain uses TRBV7-2 and TRBJ2-7; 8 bases align to TRBD2. V lost 0 bases, J lost 4 bases, and 8 bases stayed unmatched. Germline-derived CDR1 and CDR2 are SGHTA and FQGNSA. CDR3 length equals 16 residues. The CDR3 nucleotides are TGTGCCAGCAGCTTAGCGGGGACTAGGGGGAATTACGAGCAGTACTTC. Protein product: CASSLAGTRGNYEQYF.

This clonotype was counted between two and nine times. It may be a read error: a sequence one base away is much more abundant. This chain uses TRBV29-1 with TRBJ1-1; D gene ambiguous. Deletions cut 0 bases from V and 7 bases from J, with 6 bases between. Germline CDR1 reads SQVTM; CDR2 reads ANQGSEA. The CDR3 consists of 11 residues. CDR3 in DNA: TGCAGCGTTGAAGATGAGGGTGAAGCTTTCTTT. Translation gives CSVEDEGEAFF.

This clonotype came up many times. This chain links TRBV9 with TRBJ2-1, with D hard to call. V lost 0 bases and J 5 bases, leaving 12 bases between the germline ends. In germline, CDR1 is SGDLS, CDR2 YYNGEE. The CDR3 is 15 amino acids. For the CDR3, the DNA is TGTGCCAGCAGCGTAGGAAGGTCGACGAACAATGAGCAGTTCTTC. Residues: CASSVGRSTNNEQFF.